A single sample is the source of the 14 T cell receptor beta chains below, sequenced in a study of shared clonotypes between healthy human individuals. It was CD45RO-negative cells, positively selected for CCR7, that made up naive CD8 cells, with terminally differentiated effector memory CD45RA+ cells excluded. Assay used: immunoSEQ multiplex PCR; TCRdb lists only in-frame clones, some missing. The data hold roughly 2,000,000 clones, with roughly 93% observed a single time. Material for sequencing was naive CD8+ T cells from PBMCs. All receptors derive from a man aged 18 to 29 in good health. Some clones in this sample may be carry-over from other donors' samples.

V is TRBV28 and J is TRBJ1-5, with D hard to call. Trimming removed 5 bases at V and 7 bases at J, with 15 bases between. Germline V gene lookup returns CDR1 MDHEN and CDR2 SYDVKM. The CDR3 totals 14 residues. The CDR3 DNA is TGTGCCAGCAGTCCAGAGGGTTTGGGCCAGCCCCAGCATTTT. Its protein is CASSPEGLGQPQHF.

V usage is TRBV10-3 and J usage is TRBJ2-5, with 7 nucleotides matching TRBD1. The V and J ends lost 8 bases and 2 bases, in that order; junction bases with no gene match: 5. Germline CDR1 reads ENHRY; CDR2 reads SYGVKD. The CDR3 has 13 amino acids. This chain's CDR3 is CAIAGTEQETQYF. In DNA form, the CDR3 reads TGTGCCATCGCAGGGACAGAACAAGAGACCCAGTACTTC.

The chain combines TRBV29-1 with TRBJ2-1; no clear D gene. V gave up 3 bases and J gave up 7 bases, with 7 bases separating them. Per the germline V gene, CDR1 is SQVTM and CDR2 is ANQGSEA. CDR3 size: 11 residues. The CDR3 bases are TGCAGCGTTGAGAGGAGTAATGAGCAGTTCTTC. Protein product: CSVERSNEQFF.

This chain joins TRBV28 and TRBJ1-3; 8 nucleotides line up with TRBD1. The CDR3 has 14 amino acids. CDR1 MDHEN and CDR2 SYDVKM come from the germline V gene. The V gene end was trimmed by 6 bases and the J gene end by 2 bases; junction bases not matched to a gene: 3. The CDR3 DNA is TGTGCCAGCAGCCCGGGACAGGCTGGAAACACCATATATTTT. Translation: CASSPGQAGNTIYF.

The genes are TRBV5-6 and TRBJ2-1; TRBD2 agrees at 9 bases. V lost 4 bases, J lost 0 bases, and 8 bases stayed unmatched. The CDR3 contains 17 residues. Germline CDR1 is SGHDT and CDR2 is YYEEEE. CDR3 DNA sequence: TGTGCCAGCAGCCCCTTACTAGCGGGCCACTCCTACAATGAGCAGTTCTTC. Encoded protein: CASSPLLAGHSYNEQFF.

CDR3 amino acids: CATSRPGQVSSYEQYF. The DNA of the CDR3 is TGTGCCACCAGCAGACCGGGACAGGTTAGCTCCTACGAGCAGTACTTC. The chain has TRBV15 and TRBJ2-7, with 8 bases lining up with TRBD1. Germline V lookup: CDR1 LNHNV, CDR2 YYDKDF (reference sequence). Trimming at V came to 2 bases and at J to 0 bases, leaving 6 bases not matched to a gene. CDR3 length: 16 residues.

The J gene is TRBJ2-7, the V gene TRBV4-1; D gene uncertain. This CDR3 has 13 amino acids. Trimming stripped 0 bases from V and 5 bases from J, with 8 bases between. Looked up from germline, CDR1 is MGHRA and CDR2 is YSYEKL. DNA of the CDR3: TGCGCCAGCAGCCAAGATTCTCTGAACGAGCAGTACTTC. Translating gives CASSQDSLNEQYF.

The table lists this clone with a count of one. V usage is TRBV28 and J usage is TRBJ1-1; TRBD1 matches 8 bases. V was clipped by 6 bases and J by 10 bases; unmatched bases: 16. CDR1 MDHEN and CDR2 SYDVKM come from the germline V gene. This CDR3 has 15 residues. DNA for the CDR3: TGTGCCAGCAGCGAAGTTGGGACAGGATATAGTTTAGCTTTCTTT. It encodes CASSEVGTGYSLAFF. Complete variable domain (other parts from reference TRBV28 and TRBJ1-1): DVKVTQSSRYLVKRTGEKVFLECVQDMDHENMFWYRQDPGLGLRLIYFSYDVKMKEKGDIPEGYSVSREKKERFSLILESASTNQTSMYLCASSEVGTGYSLAFFGQGTRLTVV.

This chain links TRBV28 with TRBJ1-2, with D unresolved. Germline V gives CDR1 MDHEN, CDR2 SYDVKM. The CDR3 has 13 amino acids. V was pared by 5 bases and J by 8 bases, with 15 bases between. The chain's CDR3 is CASSQEFIGGYTF. DNA of the CDR3: TGTGCCAGCAGTCAGGAGTTTATTGGAGGCTACACCTTC.

This rearrangement joins TRBV9 to TRBJ1-1; 8 nucleotides line up with TRBD1. Germline V gene lookup returns CDR1 SGDLS and CDR2 YYNGEE. V dropped 0 bases and J dropped 5; count of bases not matched to a gene: 9. The CDR3 contains 16 residues. The CDR3 reads CASSVEAGGSGTEAFF. CDR3 bases: TGTGCCAGCAGCGTAGAGGCAGGGGGCTCGGGGACTGAAGCTTTCTTT.

V and J are TRBV27 and TRBJ2-6; 10 nucleotides agree with TRBD1. This CDR3 has 17 residues. CDR1 is MNHEY and CDR2 is SMNVEV in the germline V gene (reference sequence). Trimming took 5 bases from V and 0 from J; bases not matched to a gene: 4. CDR3 DNA sequence: TGTGCCAGCAGTCGGACAGGGGGACGCTCTGGGGCCAACGTCCTGACTTTC. As protein: CASSRTGGRSGANVLTF.

V usage is TRBV5-1 and J usage is TRBJ1-2, with 9 bases fitting TRBD1. The CDR3 totals 17 residues. Germline CDR1 is SGHRS and CDR2 is YFSETQ. Germline trimming cut 4 bases from V and 4 bases from J; bases unmatched to any gene: 14. The CDR3 sequence: CASSTGTGPSWGYGYTF. For the CDR3, the DNA is TGCGCCAGCAGCACCGGGACAGGGCCGAGCTGGGGCTATGGCTACACCTTC.

This chain joins TRBV7-3 and TRBJ1-1; unclear D gene. This CDR3 is 12 amino acids long. Germline V CDR1 and CDR2: SGHTA, FQGTGA. V lost 5 bases and J lost 4, with 8 bases in between. DNA for the CDR3: TGTGCCAGCAGCGGTTCTGGCACTGAAGCTTTCTTT. Residues: CASSGSGTEAFF.

As regards this clone: Other nucleotide sequences from this sample produce the same CDR3. The rearrangement links TRBV9 to TRBJ1-1; 8 nucleotides match TRBD1. V trimming: 0 bases; J trimming: 3 bases; junction bases outside the gene matches: 1. This CDR3 spans 14 amino acids. CDR1 and CDR2 from the germline V gene are SGDLS and YYNGEE. Here the CDR3 DNA reads TGTGCCAGCAGCGTAGGACAGGGGCACACTGAAGCTTTCTTT. Protein: CASSVGQGHTEAFF. The complete variable domain, with remaining parts taken from reference TRBV9 and TRBJ1-1, reads DSGVTQTPKHLITATGQRVTLRCSPRSGDLSVYWYQQSLDQGLQFLIQYYNGEERAKGNILERFSAQQFPDLHSELNLSSLELGDSALYFCASSVGQGHTEAFFGQGTRLTVV.